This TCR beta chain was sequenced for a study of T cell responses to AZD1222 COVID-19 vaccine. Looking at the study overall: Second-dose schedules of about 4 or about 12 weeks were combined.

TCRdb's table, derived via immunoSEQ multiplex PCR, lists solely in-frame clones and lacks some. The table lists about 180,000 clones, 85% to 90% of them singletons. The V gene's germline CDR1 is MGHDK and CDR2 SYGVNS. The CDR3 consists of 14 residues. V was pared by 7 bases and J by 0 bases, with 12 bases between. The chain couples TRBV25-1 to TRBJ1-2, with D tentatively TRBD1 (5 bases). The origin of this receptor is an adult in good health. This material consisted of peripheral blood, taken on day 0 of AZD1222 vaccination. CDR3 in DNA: TGTGCCAGCACCTCCACAGGATCTAACTATGGCTACACCTTC. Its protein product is CASTSTGSNYGYTF.